The entry that follows covers one T cell receptor (beta chain) sequence. Its recognized antigen is unknown. No qualities accompany the bases; no much larger clone lies one base away. This entry is derived from a study of blood T cell repertoires in COVID-19 (dated by TCRdb to about 2020). For context, the study as a whole: Collaborator samples came from the United States, Italy and Spain and covered acute and convalescent phases of COVID-19. The prospective study material was composed of cDNA or gDNA derived from T cells, B-cell-depleted T cells, or PBMCs. Where available, HLA class I and class II types were obtained from metadata supplied by the sample provider rather than from assay-based typing. The sample metadata nearly always contained a de-identified subject ID, COVID-19 status, age in years and sex. The samples were drawn from two sources: the first 160 participants of the ongoing ImmuneRACE study, and 1,254 subjects contributed by 6 global collaborators. The repertoires were released in a freely available public database intended as a resource for research on the immune response to SARS-CoV-2. Subjects who had been exposed to COVID-19, were actively infected with it, or had recovered from it provided the deeply sampled blood TCRbeta repertoires that made up the dataset. What the authors observed across the whole study: How much clinical and demographic metadata was included differed by source and by participant, and the metadata was provided uncurated.

Whole blood was collected in K2EDTA tubes by collaborating institutions according to the institutions' own protocols. For TCRbeta analysis, collaborators shipped samples in one of three forms: frozen whole blood, isolated PBMCs, or DNA extracted from either of those sample types. V trim: 6 bases; J trim: 6 bases; unmatched bases: 14. The CDR3 covers 15 residues, taking in both the cysteine and the phenylalanine. Left in the record is the CDR3 DNA by itself, 45 bases read in frame from the first base. CDR1 and CDR2, per the germline V gene, are MNHEY and SVGAGI. TCRbeta CDR3 regions were amplified from genomic DNA using the immunoSEQ Assay, a bias-controlled multiplex PCR. The original methods were these. The number of nucleated cells in each sample was estimated by amplification of reference gene primers within the assay. To quantify the absolute abundance of each unique TCRbeta CDR3 rearrangement, sequence reads were collapsed and filtered. For each sample, productive Simpson clonality was calculated as the square root of Simpson's diversity index over productive rearrangements. This is the immuneACCESS table as TCRdb keeps it, with only in-frame sequences that have V and J called. A part of the clones is gone; compared with another copy, unresolved V genes explain less than half, and the rest is unexplained. The V and J calls and clone size are taken from that table; D and trimming were inferred from the DNA. Here the sample has over 150,000 clones; roughly 81% occur a single time. The ten most abundant clones make up more than 0.85% of the sample.

The chain employs TRBV6-5 and TRBJ2-7; 7 central bases correspond to TRBD1. The clonotype was recovered from a man in his forties with acute or convalescent COVID-19. Sequencing was carried out using peripheral blood. The CDR3 amino acid sequence is: CASSAATGTDLEQYF. The nucleotide sequence is TGTGCCAGCAGCGCAGCGACAGGGACGGACCTCGAGCAGTACTTC.